This passage covers 11 T cell receptor beta chains from one sample sequenced in a study of shared clonotypes between healthy human individuals. Only CD45RO-negative cells positively selected for CCR7 counted as naive CD8 cells, so terminally differentiated effector memory CD45RA+ cells were excluded. Data came from immunoSEQ multiplex PCR; TCRdb stores just in-frame clones and leaves some out. In the table there are 550,000 to 650,000 clones, roughly 95% of which are singletons. Specimen: naive CD8+ T cells sorted from blood. The receptors here all came from a woman in her twenties or thirties in good health.

The chain recombines TRBV6-6 with TRBJ2-3; 7 positions agree with TRBD1. The J segment lost 5 bases and the V segment lost 5 bases, leaving 13 bases of the junction unmatched. This CDR3 region has 16 residues. From germline, CDR1 is MNHNY and CDR2 SVGAGI (reference sequence). CDR3 in DNA: TGTGCCAGCAGTCAAGGGACAGAGGGTATTGGAGATACGCAGTATTTT. Residues: CASSQGTEGIGDTQYF.

On this clone itself: Other DNA sequences within the sample encode an identical CDR3. The CDR3 region is CASRTGGNGYTF. The CDR3 nucleotides are TGTGCCAGCAGAACAGGGGGCAACGGCTACACCTTC. This chain joins TRBV27 and TRBJ1-2; 9 bases fit TRBD1. Trimming at V came to 6 bases and at J to 8 bases, leaving 4 bases not matched to a gene. Germline CDR1 is MNHEY and CDR2 is SMNVEV (reference sequence). The CDR3 is 12 residues long.

This clone was seen only once. This rearrangement joins TRBV25-1 to TRBJ2-3, with D unresolved. There are 18 residues in the CDR3. Germline CDR1 and CDR2: MGHDK and SYGVNS. V was pared by 4 bases and J by 4 bases, with 24 bases between. The CDR3 coding sequence is TGTGCCAGCAGTGGGTCCCCGAGTAGGGATTTGGCGTCAGATACGCAGTATTTT. This encodes CASSGSPSRDLASDTQYF. Full variable domain (rest looked up from reference TRBV25-1 and TRBJ2-3): EADIYQTPRYLVIGTGKKITLECSQTMGHDKMYWYQQDPGMELHLIHYSYGVNSTEKGDLSSESTVSRIRTEHFPLTLESARPSHTSQYLCASSGSPSRDLASDTQYFGPGTRLTVL.

J is TRBJ1-3 and V is TRBV30; 8 bases match TRBD1. This CDR3 is 14 amino acids long. Germline assignment: CDR1 GTSNPN and CDR2 SVGIG (reference sequence). Losses at the gene ends were 3 bases for V and 6 bases for J; bases not matched to a gene: 7. CDR3 coding DNA: TGTGCCTGGAGCATTGGACAGGGACTAAACACCATATATTTT. Protein product: CAWSIGQGLNTIYF.

The chain is built from TRBV2 and TRBJ2-2, with D perhaps TRBD1 (5 bases). The CDR3 length is 17 residues. V shed 5 bases and J shed 3 bases, with 19 bases lying between them. Germline CDR1 SNHLY, CDR2 FYNNEI. DNA for the CDR3: TGTGCCAGCAGTCAGCTTAGGGGCCTCGTCGACACCGGGGAGCTGTTTTTT. Amino acid sequence: CASSQLRGLVDTGELFF. Using reference TRBV2 and TRBJ2-2 for the parts outside the CDR3, the full variable domain is EPEVTQTPSHQVTQMGQEVILRCVPISNHLYFYWYRQILGQKVEFLVSFYNNEISEKSEIFDDQFSVERPDGSNFTLKIRSTKLEDSAMYFCASSQLRGLVDTGELFFGEGSRLTVL.

The V call is TRBV28, the J call TRBJ1-1, with 9 bases that match TRBD1. This CDR3 contains 15 residues. CDR1 and CDR2 from the germline V gene are MDHEN and SYDVKM. V lost 4 bases, J lost 0 bases, and 3 bases stayed unmatched. The CDR3 region has the DNA TGTGCCAGCAGTTGGGACAGGGCCTTGAACACTGAAGCTTTCTTT. Its translation is CASSWDRALNTEAFF. Full variable domain (rest looked up from reference TRBV28 and TRBJ1-1): DVKVTQSSRYLVKRTGEKVFLECVQDMDHENMFWYRQDPGLGLRLIYFSYDVKMKEKGDIPEGYSVSREKKERFSLILESASTNQTSMYLCASSWDRALNTEAFFGQGTRLTVV.

This sequence joins TRBV9 and TRBJ2-3; D gene ambiguous. Trimming cost V 5 bases and J 2 bases, with 6 bases left between them. Germline V lookup: CDR1 SGDLS, CDR2 YYNGEE. The CDR3 loop spans 12 amino acids. CDR3 in DNA: TGTGCCAGCAGTTCAGTCACAGATACGCAGTATTTT. Protein sequence: CASSSVTDTQYF.

The chain uses TRBV28 and TRBJ2-2; D is possibly TRBD1 or TRBD2 (5 bases each). The V end lost 3 bases, the J end lost 5 bases, and 13 bases lay between the germline ends. This CDR3 is built from 15 residues. Germline lookup yields CDR1 MDHEN and CDR2 SYDVKM. The CDR3 DNA follows: TGTGCCAGCAGTTTTCGAGGGGTCGGGACCGGGGAGCTGTTTTTT. It yields the protein CASSFRGVGTGELFF.

The rearrangement joins TRBV15 to TRBJ1-3; no firm D call. CDR1 and CDR2 from the germline V gene are LNHNV and YYDKDF (reference sequence). The germline V and J ends were trimmed by 6 bases and 0 bases, with 15 bases remaining between them. The CDR3 runs to 16 residues. The CDR3 loop is CATSRRDQDSGNTIYF. The CDR3 nucleotides are TGTGCCACCAGTCGCCGGGATCAAGACTCTGGAAACACCATATATTTT. The variable domain in full, completed from reference TRBV15 and TRBJ1-3, reads DAMVIQNPRYQVTQFGKPVTLSCSQTLNHNVMYWYQQKSSQAPKLLFHYYDKDFNNEADTPDNFQSRRPNTSFCFLDIRSPGLGDTAMYLCATSRRDQDSGNTIYFGEGSWLTVV.

The J gene is TRBJ2-7, the V gene TRBV7-2, with 10 bases matching TRBD2. CDR3 length: 16 residues. In germline, CDR1 is SGHTA, CDR2 FQGNSA. After removal of 3 bases from V and 7 bases from J, the junction contained 12 bases not matched to a gene. CDR3 residues: CASSFSTGTSVREQYF. CDR3 bases: TGTGCCAGCAGCTTTAGCACCGGGACTAGCGTGAGAGAGCAGTACTTC.

The chain has TRBV11-2 and TRBJ2-7; D uncertain. With 3 bases removed from V and 5 bases from J, the gap between germline ends came to 20 bases. The CDR3 length is 16 residues. CDR1 is SGHAT, CDR2 FQNNGV, per germline. The CDR3 DNA is TGTGCCAGCAGCTTTTTGGCAAGGCAGGTCATCCACGAGCAGTACTTC. Residues: CASSFLARQVIHEQYF.